These 17 T cell receptor beta chains were all obtained from the same sample, sequenced in a study of blood T cells in healthy people across ages. PCR was performed a second time for about 6 to 12 cycles using a sample-barcoded 5' primer and a J-beta primer mix. TCRdb ran MiXCR on the 5' RACE reads and lists one entry per CDR3 protein. In the table there are around 800,000 distinct CDR3 sequences, roughly 44% of which are singletons. Sequencing was done on a sample of blood. These receptors were taken from a man aged 55 to 70 in good health.

V usage is TRBV11-3 and J usage is TRBJ2-7, with TRBD2 matching over 8 bases. Unmatched junction bases numbered 6, after V lost 1 base and J lost 7 bases. The CDR3 length is 14 residues. Germline V gene sequence: CDR1 SGHNT, CDR2 YENEEA. CDR3 region: CASSLVAGSNEQYF. Here the CDR3 DNA reads TGTGCCAGCAGCTTAGTAGCGGGGTCCAATGAGCAGTACTTC. Filled out from reference TRBV11-3 and TRBJ2-7, the complete variable domain reads EAGVVQSPRYKIIEKKQPVAFWCNPISGHNTLYWYLQNLGQGPELLIRYENEEAVDDSQLPKDRFSAERLKGVDSTLKIQPAELGDSAVYLCASSLVAGSNEQYFGPGTRLTVT.

Here the CDR3 DNA reads TGCAGTGCTAGAGATCGGGGTAGGGCCCTCAACACTGAAGCTTTCTTT. Translating gives CSARDRGRALNTEAFF. The chain carries TRBV20-1 and TRBJ1-1; no definite D call. The CDR3 is made up of 16 amino acids. From germline, CDR1 is DFQATT and CDR2 SNEGSKA (reference sequence). With 0 bases removed from V and 2 bases from J, the gap between germline ends came to 16 bases.

This rearrangement joins TRBV7-6 to TRBJ2-5; 11 positions match TRBD2. Unmatched junction bases numbered 5, after V lost 6 bases and J lost 2 bases. In germline, CDR1 is SGHVS, CDR2 FNYEAQ. This CDR3 is built from 15 residues. CDR3 amino acids: CASRTGLAEQETQYF. The CDR3 DNA reads TGTGCCAGCAGAACGGGACTAGCGGAACAAGAGACCCAGTACTTC.

The chain couples TRBV5-6 to TRBJ2-1; 10 bases align to TRBD2. The V and J ends lost 4 bases and 6 bases, in that order; junction bases with no gene match: 4. CDR1 is SGHDT and CDR2 is YYEEEE in the germline V gene. The CDR3 length is 14 residues. The CDR3 is CASSKAGGFNEQFF. The CDR3 nucleotides are TGTGCCAGCAGCAAAGCGGGGGGGTTCAATGAGCAGTTCTTC.

The genes are TRBV6-2 or TRBV6-3 and TRBJ2-2; the match to TRBD2 covers 10 bases. With V trimmed by 6 bases and J by 5 bases, 12 bases remained unmatched. Looked up from germline, CDR1 is MNHEY and CDR2 is SVGEGT. The length of the CDR3 is 17 residues. In DNA, the CDR3 is TGTGCCAGCAGCCGGGGGCAGATACTAGCGGGGACCGGGGAGCTGTTTTTT. Protein sequence: CASSRGQILAGTGELFF.

Only a few counts were recorded for this clonotype. The chain links TRBV7-3 to TRBJ2-3, with 7 nucleotides matching TRBD2. V shed 6 bases and J 4 bases; nucleotides not matched to a gene: 10. CDR3 length: 15 amino acids. From germline, CDR1 is SGHTA and CDR2 FQGTGA. CDR3 sequence (DNA): TGTGCCAGCAGGGGAAGCGGGATTGGGTCAGATACGCAGTATTTT. Its translation: CASRGSGIGSDTQYF.

This chain uses TRBV19 with TRBJ1-5; D possibly corresponds to TRBD1 (5 bases). The CDR3 totals 17 residues. With 5 bases removed from V and 5 bases from J, the gap between germline ends came to 22 bases. The germline V gene has CDR1 LNHDA and CDR2 SQIVND (reference sequence). The DNA of the CDR3 is TGTGCCAGTAGTGGGGGAGCAACGGGGCTATTCGATCAGCCCCAGCATTTT. Translation gives CASSGGATGLFDQPQHF.

This clonotype has more than one count but fewer than ten. The rearrangement joins TRBV5-1 to TRBJ2-7, with D unresolved. This CDR3 region has 13 residues. Looked up from germline, CDR1 is SGHRS and CDR2 is YFSETQ. Trimming removed 2 bases at V and 3 bases at J, with 9 bases between. In DNA form, the CDR3 reads TGCGCCAGCAGCTTCGTGGAGAACTACGAGCAGTACTTC. This sequence encodes CASSFVENYEQYF.

The rearrangement uses TRBV6-6 and TRBJ2-7, with 8 positions matching TRBD2. Trimming removed 5 bases from V and 1 base from J; junction bases left unmatched: 7. The CDR3 extends over 15 amino acids. Germline V CDR1 and CDR2: MNHNY, SVGAGI (reference sequence). The CDR3 protein is CASSRPGGGSYEQYF. The DNA for the CDR3 is TGTGCCAGCAGTAGGCCGGGGGGGGGATCCTACGAGCAGTACTTC.

This sequence joins TRBV7-2 and TRBJ2-7; 10 positions agree with TRBD2. Trimming cost V 1 base and J 5 bases; bases outside gene matches: 5. Per germline, CDR1 SGHTA and CDR2 FQGNSA. CDR3 length: 15 residues. For the CDR3, the DNA is TGTGCCAGCAGCTTAGAAGCGGGGGGGCCACACGAGCAGTACTTC. This codes for CASSLEAGGPHEQYF.

The V call is TRBV7-2, the J call TRBJ1-2; a possible D gene is TRBD1 (6 bases). The CDR3 contains 14 residues. Germline loops: CDR1 SGHTA, CDR2 FQGNSA. The V and J ends lost 4 bases and 3 bases respectively, with 12 bases between them. CDR3 sequence: CASSSRDTYYGYTF. The CDR3, as DNA: TGTGCCAGCAGCTCCCGGGACACCTACTATGGCTACACCTTC.

The V and J genes are TRBV2 and TRBJ2-1; 10 bases line up with TRBD1. J was trimmed by 3 bases and V by 6 bases; bases with no gene match: 8. Germline values: CDR1 SNHLY, CDR2 FYNNEI. The length of the CDR3 is 16 residues. The DNA of the CDR3 is TGTGCCAGCAGCGCGAGGGGACAGGGGTTCTACAATGAGCAGTTCTTC. It specifies CASSARGQGFYNEQFF.

The CDR3 spells CASSRTGGEYEQYF. In DNA, the CDR3 is TGCGCCAGCAGCAGGACAGGGGGCGAGTACGAGCAGTACTTC. The chain joins TRBV5-1 to TRBJ2-7, with 11 bases lining up with TRBD1. The V segment lost 4 bases and the J segment 4 bases; nucleotides outside the gene matches: 4. The CDR3 extends over 14 amino acids. Germline-derived CDR1 and CDR2 are SGHRS and YFSETQ.

The chain couples TRBV7-9 to TRBJ1-5; unclear D gene. The V end lost 4 bases, the J end lost 9 bases, and 10 bases lay between the germline ends. In germline, CDR1 is SEHNR, CDR2 FQNEAQ (reference sequence). CDR3 length: 12 amino acids. Here the CDR3 reads CASSSNDRPQHF. As DNA, the CDR3 is TGTGCCAGCAGCTCCAACGATCGGCCCCAGCATTTT. The full variable domain, completed using reference TRBV7-9 and TRBJ1-5, is DTGVSQNPRHKITKRGQNVTFRCDPISEHNRLYWYRQTLGQGPEFLTYFQNEAQLEKSRLLSDRFSAERPKGSFSTLEIQRTEQGDSAMYLCASSSNDRPQHFGDGTRLSIL.

Of note for this clonotype: The junction and the germline gene differ at one end; a read error may be behind it. The chain links TRBV11-1 to TRBJ2-4; TRBD2 matches at 10 bases. There are 21 residues in the CDR3. CDR1 is SGHAT and CDR2 is FQDESV in the germline V gene (reference sequence). DNA for the CDR3: TGTGCCAGCAGCCTATTCCCCGCAACTAGCGGGGCGAACGTAGCCAAAAACACTCAGTACTTC. The encoded protein is CASSLFPATSGANVAKNTQYF.

The chain uses TRBV20-1 and TRBJ2-7, with 7 bases aligning to TRBD1. The junction had 11 bases not matched to a gene; V was cut back by 3 bases and J by 3 bases. The CDR3 contains 15 residues. Germline lookup yields CDR1 DFQATT and CDR2 SNEGSKA (reference sequence). The chain's CDR3 is CSARPPSTGNYEQYF. CDR3 coding DNA: TGCAGTGCTAGGCCCCCGTCGACAGGGAACTACGAGCAGTACTTC.

This chain links TRBV27 with TRBJ2-1; 11 bases are a match to TRBD1. The CDR3 contains 16 residues. The germline V gene encodes CDR1 MNHEY and CDR2 SMNVEV (reference sequence). J was trimmed by 3 bases and V by 5 bases; bases with no gene match: 6. The CDR3 here is CASSLGTGGYYNEQFF. The DNA for the CDR3 is TGTGCCAGCAGTCTTGGGACAGGGGGTTACTACAATGAGCAGTTCTTC.